This TCR beta chain was sequenced for a study of control samples from healthy donors and cancer patients. Data came from immunoSEQ multiplex PCR; TCRdb stores just in-frame clones and leaves some out. The repertoire consists of 180,000 or so clones, with 91% occurring once and the leading ten covering over 1.2%. Germline V lookup: CDR1 SEHNR, CDR2 FQNEAQ (reference sequence). This CDR3 region has 13 residues. Unmatched junction bases numbered 4, after V lost 5 bases and J lost 4 bases. The sample taken for sequencing was blood. This receptor was identified in a woman aged 25-40 years in good health. The chain recombines TRBV7-9 with TRBJ1-2; 7 nucleotides match TRBD1. The CDR3 spells CASSIGTAYGYTF. CDR3 nucleotide sequence: TGTGCCAGCAGCATAGGGACAGCCTATGGCTACACCTTC.